The 27 T cell receptor beta chains presented below share a single source sample, sequenced in a study of T cell changes during pregnancy in multiple sclerosis. Using immunoSEQ multiplex PCR, the repertoire was profiled, and TCRdb retains in-frame clones only, with some absent. The top ten hold roughly 3% of the sample, which has tens of thousands of clones, about 92% seen once. The sequencing used CD8+ T cells from peripheral blood mononuclear cells, collected before pregnancy. Receptors were obtained from a female donor with multiple sclerosis, enrolled in a pregnancy study.

The chain uses TRBV5-4 and TRBJ2-5, with D unresolved. Trimming removed 6 bases at V and 4 bases at J, with 13 bases between. This CDR3 is 13 amino acids long. Germline assignment: CDR1 SGHNT and CDR2 YYREEE (reference sequence). The CDR3 reads CASMGPIGETQYF. For the CDR3, the DNA is TGTGCCAGCATGGGCCCAATAGGAGAGACCCAGTACTTC. The variable domain in full, with the rest retrieved from reference TRBV5-4 and TRBJ2-5, is ETGVTQSPTHLIKTRGQQVTLRCSSQSGHNTVSWYQQALGQGPQFIFQYYREEENGRGNFPPRFSGLQFPNYSSELNVNALELDDSALYLCASMGPIGETQYFGPGTRLLVL.

The V and J genes are TRBV6-5 and TRBJ1-2; tentative D call: TRBD1 (6 bases). The CDR3 has 15 residues. The ends were cut back, 2 bases at V and 4 bases at J, with 14 bases in the middle. Germline CDR1 reads MNHEY; CDR2 reads SVGAGI. The CDR3 is CASSYTSGAGYGYTF. The CDR3 coding sequence is TGTGCCAGCAGTTACACATCAGGGGCAGGCTATGGCTACACCTTC.

Within the sample, this clone is medium-sized. J is TRBJ1-5 and V is TRBV20-1; D remains unclear. Germline V gene sequence: CDR1 DFQATT, CDR2 SNEGSKA (reference sequence). Trimming removed 1 base at V and 6 bases at J, with 4 bases between. The CDR3 totals 11 residues. The CDR3 region is CSARVLQPQHF. CDR3 in DNA: TGCAGTGCTAGAGTTCTTCAGCCCCAGCATTTT.

This sequence joins TRBV6-1 and TRBJ1-1, with D hard to call. The CDR3 sequence is 15 residues long. The germline V and J ends were trimmed by 2 bases and 0 bases, with 10 bases remaining between them. CDR1 is MNHNS and CDR2 is SASEGT in the germline V gene. The CDR3: CASSEYRRVNTEAFF. The CDR3 DNA is TGTGCCAGCAGTGAATATCGGAGGGTGAACACTGAAGCTTTCTTT.

V and J are TRBV19 and TRBJ2-2; weak D call: TRBD2 (6 bases). From germline, CDR1 is LNHDA and CDR2 SQIVND (reference sequence). The CDR3 spans 15 residues. V gave up 5 bases and J gave up 4 bases, with 14 bases separating them. CDR3 sequence reads: CASSWEALGTGELFF. The DNA of the CDR3 is TGTGCCAGTAGTTGGGAGGCACTCGGCACCGGGGAGCTGTTTTTT.

The gene calls are TRBV9 and TRBJ1-2; possibly TRBD1 for D (5 bases). Per the germline V gene, CDR1 is SGDLS and CDR2 is YYNGEE. The CDR3 totals 16 residues. Trimming cost V 4 bases and J 4 bases, with 20 bases left between them. The DNA for the CDR3 is TGTGCCAGCAGCCCTGGGCAGGGCGGGATCCTCTATGGCTACACCTTC. Translated: CASSPGQGGILYGYTF.

This chain connects TRBV9 to TRBJ2-1; D gene ambiguous. The CDR3 has 14 residues. Germline CDR1 is SGDLS and CDR2 is YYNGEE. The CDR3 nucleotides are TGTGCTAAACGGCCTAGACGGTCACACAATGAGCAGTTCTTC. Encoded protein: CAKRPRRSHNEQFF.

V is TRBV15 and J is TRBJ2-5; D is possibly TRBD1 (6 bases). Germline CDR1 LNHNV, CDR2 YYDKDF (reference sequence). Trimming stripped 3 bases from V and 1 base from J, with 9 bases between. The CDR3 is 14 amino acids. The CDR3 spells CATSRDRLQETQYF. The CDR3 region has the DNA TGTGCCACCAGCAGGGACAGACTCCAAGAGACCCAGTACTTC.

V and J are TRBV7-9 and TRBJ2-2; D is perhaps TRBD2 (6 bases). V dropped 4 bases and J dropped 2 bases, with 20 bases sitting between them. CDR1 and CDR2 from the germline V gene are SEHNR and FQNEAQ (reference sequence). This CDR3 region has 18 residues. The CDR3 bases are TGTGCCAGCAGCTCACTCGGGACTTCACGGCATAACACCGGGGAGCTGTTTTTT. This encodes CASSSLGTSRHNTGELFF.

The rearrangement joins TRBV6-5 to TRBJ2-3; D is unclear. The CDR3 spans 14 residues. V was clipped by 4 bases and J by 0 bases, with 8 bases between them. Looked up from germline, CDR1 is MNHEY and CDR2 is SVGAGI. The CDR3 sequence: CASSSGYSTDTQYF. The CDR3 nucleotides are TGTGCCAGCAGTTCCGGGTATAGCACAGATACGCAGTATTTT.

The chain uses TRBV4-2 and TRBJ2-5, with D uncertain. The J call is uncertain, as TRBJ2-7 better fits the DNA end. Per the germline V gene, CDR1 is LGHNA and CDR2 is YNFKEQ. The CDR3 has 13 amino acids. The CDR3 here is CASSQDSTYEQYF. Here the CDR3 DNA reads TGTGCCAGCAGCCAAGATTCAACCTACGAGCAGTACTTC.

The rearrangement joins TRBV28 to TRBJ1-5; TRBD1 might be the D (6 bases). The CDR3 has 15 residues. Trimming left V 8 bases short and J 0 bases short, with 14 bases between. From germline, CDR1 is MDHEN and CDR2 SYDVKM. CDR3 DNA sequence: TGTGCCAGCTCGGACAGAACCTTTAGCAATCAGCCCCAGCATTTT. This codes for CASSDRTFSNQPQHF.

The CDR3 coding sequence is TGTGCCAGCAGCTTATACCAGGGGGCGCAGGATGAGCAGTTCTTC. It translates to CASSLYQGAQDEQFF. The V gene is TRBV11-2, the J gene TRBJ2-1; the match to TRBD1 covers 8 bases. V was clipped by 2 bases and J by 8 bases; unmatched bases: 8. Germline assignment: CDR1 SGHAT and CDR2 FQNNGV. The CDR3 totals 15 residues.

The chain is built from TRBV19 and TRBJ2-1, with D maybe TRBD2 (5 bases). The CDR3 totals 13 residues. Germline V lookup: CDR1 LNHDA, CDR2 SQIVND (reference sequence). V lost 7 bases, J lost 0 bases, and 7 bases lay in between. CDR3 DNA: TGTGCCAGTACTACTAGCTCCTACAATGAGCAGTTCTTC. This gives the protein CASTTSSYNEQFF.

The rearrangement uses TRBV10-3 and TRBJ2-3; D not resolved. Looked up from germline, CDR1 is ENHRY and CDR2 is SYGVKD. V lost 11 bases, J lost 1 base, and 16 bases lay in between. The CDR3 runs to 14 residues. The CDR3 here is CAVSLNIGTDTQYF. The CDR3 DNA sequence: TGTGCCGTATCCCTCAATATAGGCACAGATACGCAGTATTTT.

Only one count was recorded for this clone. This rearrangement joins TRBV9 to TRBJ1-3; D may be TRBD1 (5 bases). The V end was cut by 3 bases, the J end by 1 base, with 11 bases between. CDR1 and CDR2 (germline): SGDLS, YYNGEE. The CDR3 consists of 15 residues. CDR3 protein: CASSGPTGSGNTIYF. For the CDR3, the DNA is TGTGCCAGCAGCGGTCCCACAGGATCTGGAAACACCATATATTTT.

The chain is built from TRBV10-3 and TRBJ1-1; D not resolved. The CDR3 has 13 amino acids. V lost 0 bases, J lost 1 base, and 3 bases lay in between. CDR1 and CDR2 (germline): ENHRY, SYGVKD. The CDR3 loop is CAISESGNTEAFF. The CDR3 bases are TGTGCCATCAGTGAGTCCGGGAACACTGAAGCTTTCTTT.

The chain joins TRBV4-3 to TRBJ1-3, with TRBD1 matching 7 bases. The CDR3 loop spans 18 amino acids. J lost 0 bases, V lost 4 bases, and 12 bases had no gene match. Germline values: CDR1 LGHNA, CDR2 YSLEER. CDR3 nucleotides: TGCGCCAGCAGCCTCCCGAAACGGACAGGTTTCTCTGGAAACACCATATATTTT. This translates into CASSLPKRTGFSGNTIYF.

The rearrangement joins TRBV4-3 to TRBJ2-1, with TRBD2 as a possible D gene (5 bases). The CDR3 has 14 amino acids. Trimming left V 0 bases short and J 9 bases short, with 12 bases between. Per the germline V gene, CDR1 is LGHNA and CDR2 is YSLEER. DNA for the CDR3: TGCGCCAGCAGCCAAGATCGTCTAGCCGGTGAGCAGTTCTTC. It translates to CASSQDRLAGEQFF.

The rearrangement joins TRBV19 to TRBJ1-4; 8 nucleotides align to TRBD1. J gave up 8 bases and V 7 bases, and 6 bases lay outside the gene matches. The CDR3 covers 13 residues. CDR1 and CDR2 from the germline V gene are LNHDA and SQIVND (reference sequence). The DNA for the CDR3 is TGTGCCAGTACGGACAGGGATAACGAAAAACTGTTTTTT. Its translation is CASTDRDNEKLFF.

The chain joins TRBV5-1 to TRBJ2-7, with TRBD1 matching 8 bases. J lost 7 bases, V lost 7 bases, and 7 bases had no gene match. The germline CDR1 and CDR2 sequences are SGHRS and YFSETQ. This CDR3 contains 12 residues. Written as DNA, the CDR3 is TGCGCCAGCGGGGACAGGTTCGAAGAGCAGTACTTC. Protein sequence: CASGDRFEEQYF.

The gene calls are TRBV11-2 and TRBJ1-1, with TRBD1 matching 7 bases. CDR1 and CDR2 from the germline V gene are SGHAT and FQNNGV. This CDR3 comprises 14 residues. The V segment lost 5 bases and the J segment 3 bases; nucleotides outside the gene matches: 6. In DNA, the CDR3 is TGTGCCAGCAGCCCGACAGGGACTTACACTGAAGCTTTCTTT. This gives the protein CASSPTGTYTEAFF.

This sequence joins TRBV4-1 and TRBJ1-2, with a tentative D call TRBD1 (6 bases). Germline V gene sequence: CDR1 MGHRA, CDR2 YSYEKL. CDR3 length: 14 residues. V was trimmed by 2 bases and J by 9 bases, leaving 16 bases between them. The CDR3 protein is CASSQPGVQDRYTF. DNA of the CDR3: TGCGCCAGCAGCCAACCAGGGGTCCAGGATCGCTACACCTTC.

This clone was counted a single time. The chain combines TRBV9 with TRBJ2-2, with D hard to call. Germline values: CDR1 SGDLS, CDR2 YYNGEE. V was cut by 0 bases and J by 7 bases, with 13 bases left in between. The CDR3 has 15 amino acids. CDR3 nucleotide sequence: TGTGCCAGCAGCGTAGATCAGAACCCCCACGGGGAGCTGTTTTTT. It yields the protein CASSVDQNPHGELFF. Drawing the rest from reference TRBV9 and TRBJ2-2, the complete variable domain is DSGVTQTPKHLITATGQRVTLRCSPRSGDLSVYWYQQSLDQGLQFLIQYYNGEERAKGNILERFSAQQFPDLHSELNLSSLELGDSALYFCASSVDQNPHGELFFGEGSRLTVL.

The V gene is TRBV6-6, the J gene TRBJ2-7; D may be TRBD1 (6 bases). V gave up 6 bases and J gave up 3 bases, with 9 bases separating them. The V gene's germline CDR1 is MNHNY and CDR2 SVGAGI (reference sequence). The CDR3 totals 12 residues. Written as DNA, the CDR3 is TGTGCCAGCAGCCTAGGGGGCTACGAGCAGTACTTC. Translation gives CASSLGGYEQYF.

The chain joins TRBV27 to TRBJ2-5; possibly TRBD2 for D (6 bases). V lost 2 bases, J lost 5 bases, and 15 bases lay in between. The V gene's germline CDR1 is MNHEY and CDR2 SMNVEV (reference sequence). This CDR3 is built from 15 residues. The CDR3 DNA follows: TGTGCCAGCAGTTTAGTCGGGGGACTCCCGGAGACCCAGTACTTC. It encodes CASSLVGGLPETQYF.

This rearrangement joins TRBV19 to TRBJ1-1; 7 bases map to TRBD1. This CDR3 has 15 residues. The germline gives CDR1 LNHDA, CDR2 SQIVND (reference sequence). J gave up 5 bases and V 7 bases, and 13 bases lay outside the gene matches. The CDR3 reads CASTPGAAGGTEAFF. CDR3 DNA sequence: TGTGCCAGTACCCCAGGGGCAGCAGGGGGGACTGAAGCTTTCTTT.